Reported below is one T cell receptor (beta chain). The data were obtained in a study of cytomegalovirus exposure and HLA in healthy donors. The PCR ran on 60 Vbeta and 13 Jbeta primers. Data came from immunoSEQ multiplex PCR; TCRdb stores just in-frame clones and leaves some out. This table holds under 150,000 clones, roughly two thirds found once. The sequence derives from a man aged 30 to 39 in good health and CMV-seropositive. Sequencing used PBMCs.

The CDR3 loop reads CASSDTSGRYEQYF. In DNA form, the CDR3 reads TGTGCCAGCAGTGACACTAGCGGGAGATACGAGCAGTACTTC. The chain has TRBV6-6 and TRBJ2-7; TRBD2 agrees at 11 bases. This CDR3 is 14 amino acids long. Losses at the gene ends were 5 bases for V and 4 bases for J; bases not matched to a gene: 4. Germline assignment: CDR1 MNHNY and CDR2 SVGAGI (reference sequence).